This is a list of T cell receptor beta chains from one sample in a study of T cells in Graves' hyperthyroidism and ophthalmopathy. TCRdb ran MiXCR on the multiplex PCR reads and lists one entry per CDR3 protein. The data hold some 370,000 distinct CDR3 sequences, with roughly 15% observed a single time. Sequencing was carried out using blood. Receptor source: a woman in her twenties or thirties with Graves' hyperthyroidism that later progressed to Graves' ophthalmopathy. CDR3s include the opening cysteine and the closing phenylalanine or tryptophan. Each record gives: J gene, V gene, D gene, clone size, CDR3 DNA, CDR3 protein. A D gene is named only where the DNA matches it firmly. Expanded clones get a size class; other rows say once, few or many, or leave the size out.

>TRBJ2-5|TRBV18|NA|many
TGTGCCAGCTCACCCTTCCCTCAAGAGACCCAGTACTTC
CASSPFPQETQYF
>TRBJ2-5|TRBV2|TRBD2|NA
TGTGCCAGCAGGATAGCGGGAGTGGAGACCCAGTACTTC
CASRIAGVETQYF
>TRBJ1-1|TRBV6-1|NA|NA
TGTGCCAGCAGTGAAGTGGACGGTGACACTGAAGCTTTCTTT
CASSEVDGDTEAFF
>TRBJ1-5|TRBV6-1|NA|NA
TGTGCCAGCGACGGGAACGGGGAGTATCAGCCCCAGCATTTT
CASDGNGEYQPQHF
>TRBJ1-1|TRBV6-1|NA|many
TGTGCCAGCAGCCCAACCCGGAGATTGAACACTGAAGCTTTCTTT
CASSPTRRLNTEAFF
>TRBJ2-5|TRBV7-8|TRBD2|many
TGTGCCAGCAGCCCTACTAGCGGGGGGGGACAAGAGACCCAGTACTTC
CASSPTSGGGQETQYF
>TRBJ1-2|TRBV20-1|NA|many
TGCAGTGCTAGGGGAGCGTATGGCTACACCTTC
CSARGAYGYTF
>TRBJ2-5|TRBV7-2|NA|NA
TGTGCCAGCAGTCAGGGGGGGAGGGTCGGGGAGACCCAGTACTTC
CASSQGGRVGETQYF
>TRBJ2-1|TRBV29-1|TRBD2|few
TGCAGCGTCTTAATCAGGGACTACTACAATGAGCAGTTCTTC
CSVLIRDYYNEQFF
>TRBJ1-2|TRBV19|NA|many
TGTGCCAGTAGTATCGCGAGGGCCTATGGCTACACCTTC
CASSIARAYGYTF